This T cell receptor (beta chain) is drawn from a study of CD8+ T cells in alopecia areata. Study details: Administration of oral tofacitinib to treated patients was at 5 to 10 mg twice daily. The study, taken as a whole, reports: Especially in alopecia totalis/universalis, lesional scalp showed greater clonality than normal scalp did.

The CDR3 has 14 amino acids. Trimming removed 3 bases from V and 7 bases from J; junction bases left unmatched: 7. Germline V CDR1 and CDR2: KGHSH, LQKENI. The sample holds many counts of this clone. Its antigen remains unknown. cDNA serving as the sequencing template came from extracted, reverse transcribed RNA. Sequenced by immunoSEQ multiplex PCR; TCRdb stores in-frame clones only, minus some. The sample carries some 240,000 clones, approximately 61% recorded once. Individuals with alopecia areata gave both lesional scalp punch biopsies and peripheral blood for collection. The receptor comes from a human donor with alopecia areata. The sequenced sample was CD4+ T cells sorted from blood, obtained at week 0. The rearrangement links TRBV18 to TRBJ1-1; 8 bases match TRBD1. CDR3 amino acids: CASSPQGAIGEAFF. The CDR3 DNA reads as TGTGCCAGCTCACCTCAGGGGGCTATCGGTGAAGCTTTCTTT.